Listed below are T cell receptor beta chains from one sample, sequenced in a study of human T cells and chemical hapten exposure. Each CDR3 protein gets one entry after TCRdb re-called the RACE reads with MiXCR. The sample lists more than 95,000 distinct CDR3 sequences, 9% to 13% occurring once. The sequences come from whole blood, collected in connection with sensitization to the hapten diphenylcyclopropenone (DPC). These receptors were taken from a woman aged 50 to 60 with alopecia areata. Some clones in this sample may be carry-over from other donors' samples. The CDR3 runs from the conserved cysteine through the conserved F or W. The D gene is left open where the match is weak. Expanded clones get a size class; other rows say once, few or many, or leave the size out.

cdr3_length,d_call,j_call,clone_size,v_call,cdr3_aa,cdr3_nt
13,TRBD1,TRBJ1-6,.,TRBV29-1,CSARDRYNSPLHF,TGCAGCGCAAGGGACAGATATAATTCACCCCTCCACTTT
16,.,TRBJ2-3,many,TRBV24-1,CATSDLSWGLTDTQYF,TGTGCCACCAGTGATTTGAGTTGGGGGCTTACCGATACGCAGTATTTT
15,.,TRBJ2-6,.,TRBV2,CASSDITTGANVLTF,TGTGCCAGCAGTGATATAACGACTGGGGCCAACGTCCTGACTTTC
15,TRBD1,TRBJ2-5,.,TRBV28,CASSHRTGPGQTQYF,TGTGCCAGCAGTCATCGGACAGGGCCCGGGCAGACCCAGTACTTC
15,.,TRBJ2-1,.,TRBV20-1,CSAPSSPFLGNEQFF,TGCAGTGCGCCAAGTTCCCCTTTCCTTGGGAATGAGCAGTTCTTC
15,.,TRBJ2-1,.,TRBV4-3,CASSQDSSRYDEQFF,TGCGCCAGCAGCCAAGATTCGAGCCGCTACGATGAGCAGTTCTTC
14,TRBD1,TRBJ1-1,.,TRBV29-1,CSVAQGEWITEAFF,TGCAGCGTTGCACAGGGGGAATGGATCACTGAAGCTTTCTTT
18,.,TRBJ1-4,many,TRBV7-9,CASSSGRLRGRVEEKLFF,TGTGCCAGCAGCTCTGGGCGTCTGCGGGGCCGAGTAGAAGAAAAACTGTTTTTT
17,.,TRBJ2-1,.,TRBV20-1,CSARDQGGRSNYNEQFF,TGCAGTGCTAGAGATCAAGGGGGGCGATCAAACTACAATGAGCAGTTCTTC
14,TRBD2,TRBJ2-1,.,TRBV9,CASSMTSPDNEQFF,TGTGCCAGCAGCATGACTAGCCCGGACAATGAGCAGTTCTTC
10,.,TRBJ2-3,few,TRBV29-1,CSVRRDTQYF,TGCAGCGTTAGAAGGGATACGCAGTATTTT
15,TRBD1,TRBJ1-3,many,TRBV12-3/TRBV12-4,CASSPDRVSGNTIYF,TGTGCCAGCAGTCCCGACAGGGTCTCCGGAAACACCATATATTTT
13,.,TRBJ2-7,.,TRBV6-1,CASSEVGRGEQYF,TGTGCCAGCAGTGAGGTGGGGCGGGGCGAGCAGTACTTC
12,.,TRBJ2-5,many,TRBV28,CASVSGEETQYF,TGTGCCAGCGTCTCGGGGGAAGAGACCCAGTACTTC
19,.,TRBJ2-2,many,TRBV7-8,CASSPEGGLKFRGTGELFF,TGTGCCAGCAGCCCCGAGGGGGGGTTGAAGTTTCGTGGCACCGGGGAGCTGTTTTTT
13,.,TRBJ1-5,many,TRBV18,CASSLDTYQPQHF,TGTGCCAGCTCACTAGACACTTATCAGCCCCAGCATTTT
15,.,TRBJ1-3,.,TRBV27,CASSLRASSGNTIYF,TGTGCCAGCAGTTTGAGGGCCAGCTCTGGAAACACCATATATTTT
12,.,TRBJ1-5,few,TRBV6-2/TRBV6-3,CASSYLGQPQHF,TGTGCCAGCAGTTATTTAGGTCAGCCCCAGCATTTT
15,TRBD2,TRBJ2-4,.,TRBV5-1,CASRAGGGPRNIQYF,TGCGCCAGTAGAGCGGGGGGTGGCCCCAGGAACATTCAGTACTTC
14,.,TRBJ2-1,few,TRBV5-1,CASSLAVRLEEQFF,TGCGCCAGCAGCTTGGCGGTCCGGTTGGAAGAGCAGTTCTTC
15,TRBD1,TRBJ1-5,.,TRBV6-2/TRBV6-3,CASNTGQGRNQPQHF,TGTGCCAGCAACACCGGACAGGGGCGCAATCAGCCCCAGCATTTT
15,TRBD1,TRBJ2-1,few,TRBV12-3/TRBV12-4,CASSRQGGSYNEQFF,TGTGCCAGCAGCCGACAGGGGGGATCCTACAATGAGCAGTTCTTC
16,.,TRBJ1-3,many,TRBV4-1,CASSQDGQLFGNTIYF,TGCGCCAGCAGCCAAGACGGCCAGCTTTTTGGAAACACCATATATTTT
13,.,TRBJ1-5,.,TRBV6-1,CASLVPGSQPQHF,TGTGCCAGCCTTGTCCCGGGCTCACAGCCCCAGCATTTT
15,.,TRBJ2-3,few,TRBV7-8,CASSLDGSSTDTQYF,TGTGCCAGCAGCTTGGACGGGAGTAGCACAGATACGCAGTATTTT
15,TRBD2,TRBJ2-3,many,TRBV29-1,CSVARTSGVPDTQYF,TGCAGCGTGGCGCGTACTAGCGGGGTCCCAGATACGCAGTATTTT
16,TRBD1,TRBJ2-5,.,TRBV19,CASSMAGTGGQETQYF,TGTGCCAGTAGTATGGCCGGGACAGGGGGACAAGAGACCCAGTACTTC
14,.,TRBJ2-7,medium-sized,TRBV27,CASSSPMGGYEQYF,TGTGCCAGCAGTTCCCCGATGGGGGGCTACGAGCAGTACTTC
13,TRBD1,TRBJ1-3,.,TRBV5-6,CASSWGQGLTIYF,TGTGCCAGCAGCTGGGGACAGGGCTTAACCATATATTTT
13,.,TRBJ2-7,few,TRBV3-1,CASSQSSPSGQYF,TGTGCCAGCAGCCAATCCTCCCCTTCAGGGCAGTACTTC
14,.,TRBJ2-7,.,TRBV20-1,CSARVAGVSREQYF,TGCAGTGCTAGAGTCGCAGGGGTCTCGAGGGAGCAGTACTTC
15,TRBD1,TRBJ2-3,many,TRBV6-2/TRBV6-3,CASSDGTASTDTQYF,TGTGCCAGCAGTGACGGGACAGCCTCCACAGATACGCAGTATTTT
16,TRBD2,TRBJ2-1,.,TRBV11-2,CASRSPGLAVYNEQFF,TGTGCCAGCAGGTCCCCAGGACTAGCGGTTTACAATGAGCAGTTCTTC
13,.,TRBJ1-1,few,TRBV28,CASRVPPGAEAFF,TGTGCCAGCAGGGTCCCGCCCGGCGCTGAAGCTTTCTTT
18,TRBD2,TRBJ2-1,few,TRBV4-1,CASSHLSLKAGGNNEQFF,TGCGCCAGCAGCCACCTCTCCTTGAAGGCGGGAGGGAACAATGAGCAGTTCTTC
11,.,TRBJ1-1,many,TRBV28,CASSWGTEAFF,TGTGCCAGCAGTTGGGGGACTGAAGCTTTCTTT
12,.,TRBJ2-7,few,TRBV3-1,CASSHVGYEQYF,TGTGCCAGCAGCCATGTCGGCTACGAGCAGTACTTC
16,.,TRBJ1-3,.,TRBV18,CASSPPSGYSGNTIYF,TGTGCCAGCTCACCACCGAGTGGATACTCTGGAAACACCATATATTTT
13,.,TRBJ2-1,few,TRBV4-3,CASSQTYNNEQFF,TGCGCCAGCAGCCAGACCTACAACAATGAGCAGTTCTTC
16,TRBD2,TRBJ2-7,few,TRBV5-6,CASSLALAGLTYEQYF,TGTGCCAGCAGCTTGGCATTAGCGGGGCTAACCTACGAGCAGTACTTC
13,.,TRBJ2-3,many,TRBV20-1,CSAPKPSTDTQYF,TGCAGTGCTCCGAAACCTAGCACAGATACGCAGTATTTT
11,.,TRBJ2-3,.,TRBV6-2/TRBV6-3,CASTARGTQYF,TGTGCCAGCACCGCCAGGGGAACGCAGTATTTT
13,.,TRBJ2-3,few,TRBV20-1,CSASRASTDTQYF,TGCAGTGCTTCCAGGGCTAGCACAGATACGCAGTATTTT
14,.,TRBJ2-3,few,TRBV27,CASSLGDGTDTQYF,TGTGCCAGCAGTTTAGGGGATGGGACAGATACGCAGTATTTT
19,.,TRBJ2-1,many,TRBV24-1,CATSDFGMAGGNSYNEQFF,TGTGCCACCAGTGATTTCGGTATGGCAGGAGGGAACTCCTACAATGAGCAGTTCTTC
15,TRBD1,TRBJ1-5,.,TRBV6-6,CASRLRDRGVGPQHF,TGTGCCAGCAGACTCCGGGACAGGGGGGTCGGGCCCCAGCATTTT
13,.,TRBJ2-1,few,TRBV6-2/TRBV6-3,CASLDYRDNEQFF,TGTGCCAGCTTGGACTACCGCGACAATGAGCAGTTCTTC
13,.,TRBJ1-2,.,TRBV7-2,CASSSPSQSGYTF,TGTGCCAGCAGCTCCCCATCGCAAAGCGGCTACACCTTC
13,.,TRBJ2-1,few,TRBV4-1,CASRGTFYNEQFF,TGCGCCAGCAGAGGGACTTTCTACAATGAGCAGTTCTTC
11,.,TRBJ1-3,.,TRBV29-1,CSVLSGNTIYF,TGCAGCGTTCTTTCCGGAAACACCATATATTTT
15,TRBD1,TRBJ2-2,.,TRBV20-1,CSARRDRVFTGELFF,TGCAGTGCTCGGCGGGACAGGGTATTCACCGGGGAGCTGTTTTTT
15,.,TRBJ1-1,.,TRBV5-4,CASSSGGTGNTEAFF,TGTGCCAGCAGCTCTGGGGGGACGGGGAACACTGAAGCTTTCTTT